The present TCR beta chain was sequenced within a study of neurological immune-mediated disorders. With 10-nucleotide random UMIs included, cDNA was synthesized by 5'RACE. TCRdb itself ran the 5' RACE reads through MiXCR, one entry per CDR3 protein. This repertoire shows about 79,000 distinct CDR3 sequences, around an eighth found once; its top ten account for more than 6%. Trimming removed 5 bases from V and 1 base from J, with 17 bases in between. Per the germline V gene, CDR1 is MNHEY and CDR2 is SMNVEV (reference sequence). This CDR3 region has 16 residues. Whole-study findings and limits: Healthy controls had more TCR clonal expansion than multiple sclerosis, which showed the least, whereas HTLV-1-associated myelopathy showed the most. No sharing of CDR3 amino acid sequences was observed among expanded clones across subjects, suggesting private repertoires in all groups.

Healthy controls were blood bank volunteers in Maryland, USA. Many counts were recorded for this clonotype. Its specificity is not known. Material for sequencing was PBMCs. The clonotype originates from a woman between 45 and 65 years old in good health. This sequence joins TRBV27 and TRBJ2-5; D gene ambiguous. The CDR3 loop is CASSPPIPSTQETQYF. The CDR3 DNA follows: TGTGCCAGCAGTCCACCCATCCCGTCTACCCAAGAGACCCAGTACTTC.